This T cell receptor (beta chain) was obtained from a study of blood T cells in healthy people across ages. This clonotype was found a few times. A second PCR of 7 to 11 cycles used a sample-barcoded 5' primer and a J-beta primer mix. TCRdb ran MiXCR on the 5' RACE reads and lists one entry per CDR3 protein. The table lists some 1 million distinct CDR3 sequences, around 43% of them singletons. The source is a woman aged 60-70 years in good health. The sequencing input was blood.

CDR3 residues: CASSPLAYSTDTQYF. DNA of the CDR3: TGTGCCAGCAGTCCCCTAGCGTACAGCACAGATACGCAGTATTTT. The V call is TRBV7-2, the J call TRBJ2-3; D may be TRBD2 (6 bases). The germline V gene has CDR1 SGHTA and CDR2 FQGNSA. V lost 6 bases, J lost 0 bases, and 13 bases lay in between. This CDR3 has 15 residues.